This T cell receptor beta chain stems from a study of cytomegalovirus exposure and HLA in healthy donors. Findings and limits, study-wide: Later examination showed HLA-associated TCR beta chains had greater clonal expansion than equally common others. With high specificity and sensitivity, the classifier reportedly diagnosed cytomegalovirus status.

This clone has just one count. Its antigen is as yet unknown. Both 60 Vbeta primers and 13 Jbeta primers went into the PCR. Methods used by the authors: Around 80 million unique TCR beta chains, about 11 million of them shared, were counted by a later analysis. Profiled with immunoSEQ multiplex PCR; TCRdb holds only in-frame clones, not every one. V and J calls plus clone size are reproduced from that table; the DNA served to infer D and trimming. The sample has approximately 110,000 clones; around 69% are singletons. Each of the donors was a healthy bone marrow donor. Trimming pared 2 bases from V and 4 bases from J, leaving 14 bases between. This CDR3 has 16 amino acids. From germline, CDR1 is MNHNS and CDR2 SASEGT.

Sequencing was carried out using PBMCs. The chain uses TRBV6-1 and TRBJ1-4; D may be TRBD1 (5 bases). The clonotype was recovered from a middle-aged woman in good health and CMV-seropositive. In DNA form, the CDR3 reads TGTGCCAGCAGTGAAAGACACAGGCGGGGTAATGAAAAACTGTTTTTT. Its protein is CASSERHRRGNEKLFF.